This T cell receptor beta chain was retrieved from a study of cytomegalovirus exposure and HLA in healthy donors. Regarding the study as a whole: According to the study, 160 or so TCR beta chains were cytomegalovirus-associated. For most TCR sequences rarity was the rule, although some public TCRs occurred in many donors. CMV serostatus stood as the only immune exposure information on hand. Within the data, a cluster of highly shared sequence variants was likely a sequencing artifact.

The germline V gene has CDR1 SNHLY and CDR2 FYNNEI. V lost 7 bases, J lost 1 base, and 13 bases stayed unmatched. The CDR3 is 18 residues long. For this clone: The antigen remains undetermined.

PCR primers comprised 60 Vbeta and 13 Jbeta primers. Only in-frame clones appear in the TCRdb table, and some are missing; sequencing was by immunoSEQ multiplex PCR. The sample contains about 270,000 clones, more than 55% of which appear only once. This sequence was found in a female donor in good health and CMV-seronegative. Material: PBMCs. The chain joins TRBV2 to TRBJ1-4, with 9 nucleotides matching TRBD1. The CDR3 spells CASKTGTGREETNEKLFF. Written as DNA, the CDR3 is TGTGCCAGCAAGACCGGGACAGGGAGGGAAGAAACTAATGAAAAACTGTTTTTT. The variable domain in full, with the rest retrieved from reference TRBV2 and TRBJ1-4, is EPEVTQTPSHQVTQMGQEVILRCVPISNHLYFYWYRQILGQKVEFLVSFYNNEISEKSEIFDDQFSVERPDGSNFTLKIRSTKLEDSAMYFCASKTGTGREETNEKLFFGSGTQLSVL.